The next 6 T cell receptor beta chains were all read from a single sample in a study of CD8 T cells in ankylosing spondylitis. General study results and limits: What seemed typical of ankylosing spondylitis blood was a TCR beta motif built from about eight highly homologous variants.

These receptors have no identified antigens. TCRdb reprocessed the 5' RACE reads with MiXCR, giving one entry per CDR3 protein. The data contain 200,000 to 250,000 distinct CDR3 sequences, around 20% of them singletons. Sequenced: blood, either unsorted or a sorted T cell fraction (not recorded which). The receptors were sampled from a male donor with ankylosing spondylitis.

The J gene is TRBJ2-1, the V gene TRBV7-9; D possibly uses TRBD1 or TRBD2 (5 bases each). V lost 3 bases and J lost 8, with 8 bases in between. Germline CDR1 is SEHNR and CDR2 is FQNEAQ (reference sequence). This CDR3 spans 12 amino acids. Written as DNA, the CDR3 is TGTGCCAGCAGCTTGCAGGGAGATGAGCAGTTCTTC. Protein: CASSLQGDEQFF.

The chain combines TRBV27 with TRBJ2-3; tentatively, D is TRBD1 or TRBD2 (5 bases each). This CDR3 comprises 15 residues. Trimming took 5 bases from V and 4 from J, leaving 16 bases between them. CDR1 and CDR2 from the germline V gene are MNHEY and SMNVEV (reference sequence). The CDR3 is CASSGTSARADTQYF. CDR3 DNA: TGTGCCAGCAGTGGGACGTCCGCGAGGGCAGATACGCAGTATTTT.

This clonotype showed up just a few times. V gene TRBV2 combines with J gene TRBJ1-1; no clear D gene. With 9 bases removed from V and 5 bases from J, the gap between germline ends came to 13 bases. CDR1 and CDR2 from the germline V gene are SNHLY and FYNNEI. This CDR3 is built from 12 residues. The CDR3 coding sequence is TGTGCCAGAAGAGGGTTAATGACTGAAGCTTTCTTT. The encoded protein is CARRGLMTEAFF.

The V gene is TRBV2, the J gene TRBJ2-1; TRBD2 might be the D (5 bases). This CDR3 region has 18 residues. CDR1 is SNHLY and CDR2 is FYNNEI in the germline V gene. Trimming stripped 5 bases from V and 0 bases from J, with 20 bases between. CDR3 DNA sequence: TGTGCCAGCAGTCCCCCGTGGGGAGAAGGGCACTCCTACAATGAGCAGTTCTTC. Residues: CASSPPWGEGHSYNEQFF.

The rearrangement joins TRBV24-1 to TRBJ2-2, with D hard to call. The CDR3 extends over 15 amino acids. Germline V gives CDR1 KGHDR, CDR2 SFDVKD. V lost 6 bases and J lost 5, with 15 bases in between. As DNA, the CDR3 is TGTGCCACCAGTACCCCCCAGGACGAGACCGGGGAGCTGTTTTTT. Amino acids: CATSTPQDETGELFF.

The chain carries TRBV7-9 and TRBJ2-7, with D perhaps matching TRBD1 or TRBD2 (6 bases each). The CDR3 is 15 amino acids. V lost 3 bases and J 0 bases, leaving 12 bases between the germline ends. Germline CDR1 is SEHNR and CDR2 is FQNEAQ (reference sequence). The CDR3 reads CASSLGGPTSYEQYF. The CDR3 nucleotides are TGTGCCAGCAGCTTGGGGGGCCCGACCTCCTACGAGCAGTACTTC.